Each of the 24 T cell receptor beta chains below was sequenced from the same sample in a study of blood T cell repertoires in COVID-19. Generated by immunoSEQ multiplex PCR, the TCRdb table keeps only in-frame clones and is missing some. The top ten clones hold nearly 5% of a sample with 200,000 to 250,000 clones, 83% of them seen once. Sample: PBMCs or T cells enriched from blood (not recorded which). All receptors derive from a woman between 50 and 59 years old who had been exposed to COVID-19.

The CDR3 sequence is CSVERPGTEAFF. CDR3 sequence (DNA): TGCAGCGTTGAAAGACCCGGGACAGAAGCTTTCTTT. The chain has TRBV29-1 and TRBJ1-1; tentative D call: TRBD1 (6 bases). The CDR3 consists of 12 residues. Germline V gives CDR1 SQVTM, CDR2 ANQGSEA. With 2 bases removed from V and 8 bases from J, the gap between germline ends came to 12 bases.

V is TRBV3-1 (or the pseudogene TRBV3-2) and J is TRBJ2-3; unclear D gene. Trimming took off 3 bases at V and 8 bases at J, with 9 bases between the two ends. This CDR3 has 12 amino acids. Germline V CDR1 and CDR2: LGHDT, YNNKEL (reference sequence). The CDR3 loop is CASSQGFATQYF. In DNA, the CDR3 is TGTGCCAGCAGCCAGGGCTTCGCTACGCAGTATTTT.

The V call is TRBV6-6, the J call TRBJ1-2; 7 nucleotides line up with TRBD1. CDR3 length: 13 residues. Trimming cost V 7 bases and J 6 bases; bases outside gene matches: 8. Germline CDR1 is MNHNY and CDR2 is SVGAGI (reference sequence). The CDR3 sequence is CASTPGQPHGYTF. The CDR3 nucleotides read TGTGCCAGCACCCCGGGACAGCCCCATGGCTACACCTTC.

This chain connects TRBV25-1 to TRBJ1-6, with D hard to call. Germline V gives CDR1 MGHDK, CDR2 SYGVNS. Trimming removed 4 bases at V and 7 bases at J, with 11 bases between. There are 14 residues in the CDR3. The CDR3 sequence is CASSAEAFNSPLHF. CDR3 nucleotide sequence: TGTGCCAGCAGTGCTGAGGCCTTCAATTCACCCCTCCACTTT.

The rearrangement uses TRBV28 and TRBJ1-2, with D tentatively TRBD1 (5 bases). Germline V CDR1 and CDR2: MDHEN, SYDVKM. V was trimmed by 1 base and J by 4 bases, leaving 19 bases between them. The CDR3 contains 17 residues. CDR3 sequence reads: CASSLSRVSGTSYGYTF. For the CDR3, the DNA is TGTGCCAGCAGTTTATCCAGGGTGTCAGGCACGAGCTATGGCTACACCTTC.

This clone was counted a few times. The V gene is TRBV4-1, the J gene TRBJ2-3, with 8 nucleotides matching TRBD1. Trimming took 3 bases from V and 4 from J; bases not matched to a gene: 15. The CDR3 spans 18 residues. Looked up from germline, CDR1 is MGHRA and CDR2 is YSYEKL. The CDR3 loop reads CASSHLARGQDTSDTQYF. CDR3 DNA: TGCGCCAGCAGCCACCTTGCCCGGGGACAGGACACATCAGATACGCAGTATTTT.

V gene TRBV20-1 combines with J gene TRBJ1-1; D uncertain. This CDR3 region has 11 residues. CDR1 and CDR2 from the germline V gene are DFQATT and SNEGSKA (reference sequence). The V end was cut by 2 bases, the J end by 11 bases, with 12 bases between. CDR3 bases: TGCAGTGCTAGATCGGGGAACGGGGCTTTCTTT. This encodes CSARSGNGAFF.

This rearrangement joins TRBV7-2 to TRBJ1-2; TRBD1 aligns across 9 bases. With V trimmed by 4 bases and J by 3 bases, 3 bases remained unmatched. From germline, CDR1 is SGHTA and CDR2 FQGNSA. CDR3 length equals 14 residues. The CDR3 nucleotides read TGTGCCAGCAGCTCTACAGGGGGCCACTATGGCTACACCTTC. This sequence encodes CASSSTGGHYGYTF.

The V gene is TRBV10-3, the J gene TRBJ2-1; 13 positions match TRBD2. The CDR3 sequence is 17 residues long. Germline V lookup: CDR1 ENHRY, CDR2 SYGVKD. The V and J ends lost 0 bases and 7 bases, in that order; junction bases with no gene match: 6. In nucleotides, the CDR3 is TGTGCCATCAGTGAGTCCCCGACTAGCGGGGGGAGTAATGAGCAGTTCTTC. Protein product: CAISESPTSGGSNEQFF.

CDR3 nucleotides: TGTGCCACCAGCAGAGATCCAGGGACTACCGGGGATACGCAGTATTTT. This encodes CATSRDPGTTGDTQYF. The V gene is TRBV15, the J gene TRBJ2-3; TRBD2 matches 7 bases. The J segment lost 6 bases and the V segment lost 0 bases, leaving 9 bases of the junction unmatched. Germline assignment: CDR1 LNHNV and CDR2 YYDKDF (reference sequence). The CDR3 runs to 16 residues.

This chain connects TRBV13 to TRBJ2-7; the match to TRBD1 covers 8 bases. Germline-derived CDR1 and CDR2 are PRHDT and FYEKMQ (reference sequence). This CDR3 spans 15 amino acids. V lost 5 bases to trimming and J lost 6 bases; unmatched junction nucleotides: 12. In nucleotides, the CDR3 is TGTGCCAGCAGCCGCCGGACAGGGCGAGCAAGCGAGCAGTACTTC. It specifies CASSRRTGRASEQYF.

The chain employs TRBV5-1 and TRBJ2-1; D may be TRBD1 (6 bases). The CDR3 extends over 11 amino acids. The germline CDR1 and CDR2 sequences are SGHRS and YFSETQ. V lost 3 bases and J 10 bases, leaving 8 bases between the germline ends. Here the CDR3 DNA reads TGCGCCAGCAGCTCAGGGGTCGAGCAGTTCTTC. This sequence encodes CASSSGVEQFF. The full variable domain, its missing parts supplied by reference TRBV5-1 and TRBJ2-1, is KAGVTQTPRYLIKTRGQQVTLSCSPISGHRSVSWYQQTPGQGLQFLFEYFSETQRNKGNFPGRFSGRQFSNSRSEMNVSTLELGDSALYLCASSSGVEQFFGPGTRLTVL.

The genes are TRBV18 and TRBJ1-1; D unclear. V was trimmed by 6 bases and J by 0 bases, leaving 17 bases between them. Looked up from germline, CDR1 is KGHSH and CDR2 is LQKENI. This CDR3 spans 16 amino acids. The CDR3 reads CASSYPTGALNTEAFF. In nucleotides, the CDR3 is TGTGCCAGCTCCTATCCAACGGGAGCCTTGAACACTGAAGCTTTCTTT. The full variable domain, completed using reference TRBV18 and TRBJ1-1, is NAGVMQNPRHLVRRRGQEARLRCSPMKGHSHVYWYRQLPEEGLKFMVYLQKENIIDESGMPKERFSAEFPKEGPSILRIQQVVRGDSAAYFCASSYPTGALNTEAFFGQGTRLTVV.

V gene TRBV5-5 combines with J gene TRBJ1-1; tentatively, D is TRBD1 (6 bases). Germline CDR1 and CDR2: SGHKS and YYEKEE (reference sequence). V lost 6 bases and J 6 bases, leaving 12 bases between the germline ends. The CDR3 is 12 residues long. The CDR3 coding sequence is TGTGCCAGCAATTTCAGGGGCTCTGAAGCTTTCTTT. This translates into CASNFRGSEAFF.

The rearrangement uses TRBV19 and TRBJ1-5; tentatively, D is TRBD1 (6 bases). V dropped 3 bases and J dropped 0 bases, with 9 bases sitting between them. Germline assignment: CDR1 LNHDA and CDR2 SQIVND (reference sequence). The CDR3 has 15 amino acids. CDR3 bases: TGTGCCAGTAGTATGGGACACTATAGCAATCAGCCCCAGCATTTT. As protein: CASSMGHYSNQPQHF.

The V and J genes are TRBV19 and TRBJ2-1; 10 nucleotides match TRBD2. After removal of 7 bases from V and 6 bases from J, the junction contained 12 bases not matched to a gene. This CDR3 is 16 amino acids long. CDR1 and CDR2 from the germline V gene are LNHDA and SQIVND (reference sequence). CDR3 in DNA: TGTGCCAGTACCCCGGGGGCTAGCGGGGGAGGCAATGAGCAGTTCTTC. Protein product: CASTPGASGGGNEQFF.

The chain joins TRBV29-1 to TRBJ2-1; possibly TRBD1 for D (6 bases). The germline V and J ends were trimmed by 4 bases and 0 bases, with 13 bases remaining between them. CDR1 and CDR2 (germline): SQVTM, ANQGSEA. The CDR3 is 15 residues long. The CDR3 nucleotides are TGCAGCGTTGGGTTCAGGGGCTTCTCCTACAATGAGCAGTTCTTC. This sequence encodes CSVGFRGFSYNEQFF.

The V call is TRBV15, the J call TRBJ2-7, with a tentative D call TRBD1 (5 bases). The germline V gene encodes CDR1 LNHNV and CDR2 YYDKDF (reference sequence). V shed 1 base and J shed 3 bases, with 13 bases lying between them. The CDR3 is made up of 15 amino acids. CDR3 bases: TGTGCCACCAGCAGAGTTCAATCAGGGTTCTACGAGCAGTACTTC. It yields the protein CATSRVQSGFYEQYF.

The J gene is TRBJ1-1, the V gene TRBV7-9; D is ambiguous. Germline-derived CDR1 and CDR2 are SEHNR and FQNEAQ (reference sequence). CDR3 size: 13 residues. V was clipped by 1 base and J by 7 bases, with 10 bases between them. CDR3 loop: CASSLGAAGEAFF. CDR3 in DNA: TGTGCCAGCAGCTTAGGGGCCGCGGGTGAAGCTTTCTTT.

The rearrangement joins TRBV4-2 to TRBJ1-4, with D possibly matching TRBD1 (5 bases). The CDR3 consists of 14 residues. Per germline, CDR1 LGHNA and CDR2 YNFKEQ. Deletions cut 1 base from V and 6 bases from J, with 9 bases between. CDR3 sequence (DNA): TGTGCCAGCAGCCAAGGGCAGGGTGATGAAAAACTGTTTTTT. Encoded protein: CASSQGQGDEKLFF.

This chain connects TRBV6-5 to TRBJ1-1, with 8 bases identical to TRBD1. Losses at the gene ends were 0 bases for V and 5 bases for J; bases not matched to a gene: 8. The germline gives CDR1 MNHEY, CDR2 SVGAGI. The CDR3 consists of 16 residues. CDR3 sequence (DNA): TGTGCCAGCAGTTACTCTCGAGCAGGGGGCACGACTGAAGCTTTCTTT. Translated, it gives CASSYSRAGGTTEAFF.

The chain joins TRBV10-3 to TRBJ1-4, with 9 nucleotides matching TRBD1. With 0 bases clipped from V and 11 bases from J, the junction kept 4 bases outside the gene matches. The germline V gene has CDR1 ENHRY and CDR2 SYGVKD. This CDR3 has 14 residues. Here the CDR3 reads CAISESAGTGKLFF. In nucleotides, the CDR3 is TGTGCCATCAGTGAGTCTGCCGGGACAGGGAAACTGTTTTTT.

This CDR3 reads CASSTGQGGEKLFF. As DNA, the CDR3 is TGTGCCAGCAGCACCGGACAGGGGGGTGAAAAACTGTTTTTT. The genes are TRBV7-9 and TRBJ1-4; 10 bases match TRBD1. Trimming cost V 5 bases and J 7 bases; bases outside gene matches: 4. Looked up from germline, CDR1 is SEHNR and CDR2 is FQNEAQ (reference sequence). This CDR3 is built from 14 residues.

The CDR3 DNA is TGTGCCAGCAGTGAACTGAGCGGCACAGATACGCAGTATTTT. This gives the protein CASSELSGTDTQYF. This chain uses TRBV6-4 with TRBJ2-3; no definite D call. Germline assignment: CDR1 MRHNA and CDR2 SNTAGT. V lost 3 bases and J lost 1, with 8 bases in between. This CDR3 region has 14 residues.